A selection of T cell receptor beta chains follows, all from one sample in a study of cytomegalovirus exposure and HLA in healthy donors. Some clones are missing from TCRdb's copy, which holds only in-frame ones; the method was immunoSEQ multiplex PCR. The top ten clones hold 3.8% of a sample with approximately 110,000 clones, about 59% of them seen once. Source material: PBMCs. All receptors derive from a man aged 25 to 45 in good health and CMV-seropositive. CDR3s include the opening cysteine and the closing phenylalanine or tryptophan. A D gene is named only where the DNA matches it firmly.

>TRBJ2-4|TRBV2|NA
CASSERRMGNIQYF
>TRBJ2-5|TRBV29-1|NA
CSVESRLTGWKETQYF
>TRBJ2-2|TRBV5-6|NA
CASSLVLYPTGELFF
>TRBJ2-7|TRBV11-3|NA
CASSWASEQYF
>TRBJ1-1|TRBV14|NA
CASAGEGISGTEAFF
>TRBJ2-3|TRBV6-6|TRBD1
CASSSRDRSTDTQYF
>TRBJ2-7|TRBV2|TRBD1
CASRKHGQGGEQYF
>TRBJ2-7|TRBV19|NA
CASSIGLLYEQYF
>TRBJ2-1|TRBV7-6|NA
CASSLLVGAYNEQFF
>TRBJ1-2|TRBV13|NA
CASSFRGSYGYTF
>TRBJ2-7|TRBV10-3|TRBD2
CAISEAEGTNVGKQYF
>TRBJ2-3|TRBV9|TRBD1
CASSPGQGRSTDTQYF
>TRBJ2-5|TRBV18|TRBD2
CASSPSGREQETQYF
>TRBJ2-3|TRBV29-1|TRBD2
CSAPSGGAVDTQYF
>TRBJ2-5|TRBV18|NA
CASSDVGQETQYF
>TRBJ1-6|TRBV27|NA
CASSPGGESSYNSPLHF
>TRBJ2-7|TRBV6-5|TRBD2
CASKRGISYEQYF
>TRBJ2-3|TRBV7-2|NA
CASSFGSDTQYF
>TRBJ1-4|TRBV2|NA
CASKDSSTNEKLFF
>TRBJ1-1|TRBV6-1|TRBD1
CASSGQGGNEAFF
>TRBJ2-5|TRBV9|TRBD2
CASSLSGGPQETQYF
>TRBJ2-1|TRBV7-9|NA
CASSLQGSDEQFF
>TRBJ1-1|TRBV29-1|NA
CSCRENTEAFF
>TRBJ2-3|TRBV11-3|NA
CASSSEADTQYF
>TRBJ2-2|TRBV4-2|NA
CASSPGGELFF
>TRBJ2-7|TRBV28|NA
CASSLTESYEQYF
>TRBJ1-5|TRBV6-5|NA
CASSYVRDQPQHF